The clone carrying this T cell receptor beta chain has a count of ten or more. Antigen: not known. The data were taken from a study of T cell repertoires in cytomegalovirus infection. Overall study context: CMV infection plus the matching HLA type was flagged by public TCR beta signatures.

Study observations and caveats: The ex vivo response showed dominance by HLA-C-restricted CMV-specific TCR beta clonotypes.

TCRdb used MiXCR to reprocess the reads, holding one entry per CDR3 protein. The sample holds roughly 280,000 distinct CDR3 sequences, roughly an eighth seen once. V was pared by 4 bases and J by 4 bases, with 6 bases of the junction left unmatched. The length of the CDR3 is 15 residues. Germline V lookup: CDR1 SGHVS, CDR2 FQNEAQ. The chain is built from TRBV7-8 and TRBJ2-1; 8 nucleotides match TRBD2. The sequencing sample was made of PBMCs. This clonotype originated in a human donor in good health (CMV status not recorded). Some clones in this sample may be carry-over from other donors' samples. CDR3: CASSSRSGGYNEQFF. The DNA for the CDR3 is TGTGCCAGCAGCTCCAGAAGCGGGGGATACAATGAGCAGTTCTTC.